The 17 T cell receptor beta chains in this list originate from one sample, sequenced in a study of blood T cell repertoires in COVID-19. Clones were sequenced by immunoSEQ multiplex PCR, and TCRdb holds only the in-frame ones, with some missing. This sample yields approximately 100,000 clones, of which 70% to 90% are seen a single time; more than 4.5% belongs to the top ten. The sequencing input was peripheral blood. The receptors shown here come from a man between 65 and 80 years old with acute or convalescent COVID-19.

The chain uses TRBV6-5 and TRBJ1-2, with TRBD1 identical over 10 bases. The CDR3 consists of 13 residues. The junction had 8 bases not matched to a gene; V was cut back by 6 bases and J by 10 bases. Germline V CDR1 and CDR2: MNHEY, SVGAGI. In nucleotides, the CDR3 is TGTGCCAGCAGGGATCCGGGACAGGGGACCTACACCTTC. This codes for CASRDPGQGTYTF.

This clone occurred a few times. The V and J genes are TRBV10-3 and TRBJ1-4; 9 nucleotides match TRBD1. Germline CDR1 is ENHRY and CDR2 is SYGVKD. The CDR3 runs 14 residues. Trimming took 10 bases from V and 8 from J; bases not matched to a gene: 11. The CDR3 bases are TGTGCCACCGGGACAGGGAGCGGCGAGGAAAAACTGTTTTTT. Its protein is CATGTGSGEEKLFF.

The chain recombines TRBV5-1 with TRBJ2-5, with 11 bases fitting TRBD1. Germline-derived CDR1 and CDR2 are SGHRS and YFSETQ. The CDR3 extends over 13 amino acids. With V trimmed by 9 bases and J by 5 bases, 6 bases remained unmatched. CDR3 protein: CATGQGAGETQYF. CDR3 DNA sequence: TGCGCCACCGGACAGGGGGCAGGGGAGACCCAGTACTTC.

This chain connects TRBV4-2 to TRBJ2-2, with a possible D match to TRBD1 (6 bases). The CDR3 is made up of 16 amino acids. Germline V gene sequence: CDR1 LGHNA, CDR2 YNFKEQ. The V end was cut by 0 bases, the J end by 0 bases, with 8 bases between. CDR3 loop: CASSQDRGTNTGELFF. The CDR3, as DNA: TGTGCCAGCAGCCAAGACAGGGGCACGAACACCGGGGAGCTGTTTTTT.

CDR3 protein: CASSQLGTVNTGELFF. DNA of the CDR3: TGTGCCAGCAGCCAACTGGGGACAGTGAACACCGGGGAGCTGTTTTTT. This chain links TRBV3-1 (or the pseudogene TRBV3-2) with TRBJ2-2, with 7 bases fitting TRBD1. This CDR3 contains 16 residues. V trimming: 2 bases; J trimming: 1 base; junction bases outside the gene matches: 4. Looked up from germline, CDR1 is LGHDT and CDR2 is YNNKEL (reference sequence).

The chain employs TRBV28 and TRBJ2-3; the D gene is possibly TRBD1 (6 bases). This CDR3 has 13 residues. Trimming removed 5 bases at V and 4 bases at J, with 10 bases between. Germline CDR1 reads MDHEN; CDR2 reads SYDVKM. In DNA, the CDR3 is TGTGCCAGCAGTATGGACAGCCCAGATACGCAGTATTTT. It codes for CASSMDSPDTQYF. Supplemented by reference TRBV28 and TRBJ2-3, the full variable domain reads DVKVTQSSRYLVKRTGEKVFLECVQDMDHENMFWYRQDPGLGLRLIYFSYDVKMKEKGDIPEGYSVSREKKERFSLILESASTNQTSMYLCASSMDSPDTQYFGPGTRLTVL.

This clone showed up many times. V usage is TRBV10-1 and J usage is TRBJ1-5; possibly TRBD1 for D (6 bases). V lost 6 bases and J 0 bases, leaving 15 bases between the germline ends. The germline gives CDR1 WNHNN, CDR2 SYGVQD (reference sequence). The CDR3 runs 16 residues. CDR3 region: CASRFKRDNSNQPQHF. The CDR3 nucleotides read TGCGCCAGCAGATTCAAGAGGGACAATAGCAATCAGCCCCAGCATTTT.

The V and J genes are TRBV6-5 and TRBJ2-1; D perhaps matches TRBD1 (6 bases). V lost 5 bases and J 8 bases, leaving 10 bases between the germline ends. Germline V gene data show CDR1 as MNHEY and CDR2 as SVGAGI. The CDR3 length is 12 residues. CDR3 residues: CASSQGPDEQFF. Written as DNA, the CDR3 is TGTGCCAGCAGTCAGGGGCCGGATGAGCAGTTCTTC.

This clone appeared a single time. This chain joins TRBV11-3 and TRBJ2-3; 9 positions agree with TRBD1. V gave up 5 bases and J gave up 0 bases; unmatched junction bases: 6. The CDR3 is 16 amino acids. CDR1 and CDR2 from the germline V gene are SGHNT and YENEEA. The CDR3, as DNA: TGTGCCAGCAGCACTTCGACAGGGGGGAGCACAGATACGCAGTATTTT. Protein product: CASSTSTGGSTDTQYF.

The chain joins TRBV6-5 to TRBJ2-2, with 8 bases identical to TRBD2. CDR1 is MNHEY, CDR2 SVGAGI, per germline. CDR3 length: 14 residues. V was clipped by 8 bases and J by 1 base; unmatched bases: 3. The chain's CDR3 is CASPSGRNTGELFF. The DNA of the CDR3 is TGTGCCAGCCCTAGCGGGCGGAACACCGGGGAGCTGTTTTTT.

The V and J genes are TRBV5-1 and TRBJ1-5, with 8 nucleotides matching TRBD1. The CDR3 is 16 residues long. V trimming: 4 bases; J trimming: 6 bases; junction bases outside the gene matches: 12. Germline V gene lookup returns CDR1 SGHRS and CDR2 YFSETQ. DNA of the CDR3: TGCGCCAGCAGCCCGGGCGGACAGGGAGGAATTCAGCCCCAGCATTTT. Its protein product is CASSPGGQGGIQPQHF.

V is TRBV4-2 and J is TRBJ1-1; D call uncertain. The CDR3 is 14 residues long. Deletions cut 6 bases from V and 0 bases from J, with 11 bases between. The germline V gene encodes CDR1 LGHNA and CDR2 YNFKEQ. CDR3 loop: CASRLLGLNTEAFF. The CDR3 bases are TGTGCCAGCAGACTCCTCGGTTTGAACACTGAAGCTTTCTTT.

The V and J genes are TRBV7-9 and TRBJ1-1; D unclear. The germline V gene encodes CDR1 SEHNR and CDR2 FQNEAQ (reference sequence). Trimming shortened V by 5 bases and J by 0 bases, and 10 bases separated the two germline ends. This CDR3 spans 14 amino acids. CDR3 amino acids: CASSPTLVNTEAFF. CDR3 DNA sequence: TGTGCCAGCAGCCCAACTCTGGTGAACACTGAAGCTTTCTTT. Looking up the rest from reference TRBV7-9 and TRBJ1-1 gives the full variable domain: DTGVSQNPRHKITKRGQNVTFRCDPISEHNRLYWYRQTLGQGPEFLTYFQNEAQLEKSRLLSDRFSAERPKGSFSTLEIQRTEQGDSAMYLCASSPTLVNTEAFFGQGTRLTVV.

The rearrangement joins TRBV2 to TRBJ2-1; D might be TRBD2 (6 bases). V dropped 7 bases and J dropped 0 bases, with 10 bases sitting between them. The CDR3 extends over 14 amino acids. The germline V gene encodes CDR1 SNHLY and CDR2 FYNNEI. In DNA form, the CDR3 reads TGTGCCAGCAAGGGCGGGGACTCCTACAATGAGCAGTTCTTC. This gives the protein CASKGGDSYNEQFF.

This clone was observed a handful of times. This chain joins TRBV6-5 and TRBJ1-5, with D tentatively TRBD1 (6 bases). The V gene lost 6 bases and the J gene lost 13 bases, with 19 bases spanning the gap. Per the germline V gene, CDR1 is MNHEY and CDR2 is SVGAGI. The CDR3 sequence is 13 residues long. In DNA form, the CDR3 reads TGTGCCAGCAGGGGTGGACAGCTCGGTCGACAGCATTTT. This gives the protein CASRGGQLGRQHF.

The chain has TRBV19 and TRBJ1-1; D unclear. Germline V lookup: CDR1 LNHDA, CDR2 SQIVND (reference sequence). The CDR3 is 13 residues long. Trimming stripped 4 bases from V and 5 bases from J, with 11 bases between. For the CDR3, the DNA is TGTGCCAGTAGTACTCTCGCGAGGACTGAAGCTTTCTTT. Amino acids: CASSTLARTEAFF.

J is TRBJ2-7 and V is TRBV18, with D possibly matching TRBD2 (5 bases). This CDR3 contains 13 residues. Germline V lookup: CDR1 KGHSH, CDR2 LQKENI. Between the trimmed V and J ends, which lost 6 bases and 3 bases, there was a span of 12 bases. The CDR3 sequence: CASSPAEGYEQYV. Written as DNA, the CDR3 is TGTGCCAGCTCCCCCGCCGAGGGCTACGAGCAGTACGTC.